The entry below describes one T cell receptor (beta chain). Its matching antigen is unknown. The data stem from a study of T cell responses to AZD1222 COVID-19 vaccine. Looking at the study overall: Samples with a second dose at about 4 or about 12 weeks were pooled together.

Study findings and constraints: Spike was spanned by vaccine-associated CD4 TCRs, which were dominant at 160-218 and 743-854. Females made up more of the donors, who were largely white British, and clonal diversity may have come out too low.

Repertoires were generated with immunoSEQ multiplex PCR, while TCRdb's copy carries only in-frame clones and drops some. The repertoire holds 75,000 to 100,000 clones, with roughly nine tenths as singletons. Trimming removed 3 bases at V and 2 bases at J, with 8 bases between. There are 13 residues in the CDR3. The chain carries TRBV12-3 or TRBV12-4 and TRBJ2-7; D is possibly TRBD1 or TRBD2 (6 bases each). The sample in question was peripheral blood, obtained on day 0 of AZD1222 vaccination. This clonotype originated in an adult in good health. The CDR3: CASSFGGPYEQYF. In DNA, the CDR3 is TGTGCCAGCAGTTTTGGGGGGCCCTACGAGCAGTACTTC.